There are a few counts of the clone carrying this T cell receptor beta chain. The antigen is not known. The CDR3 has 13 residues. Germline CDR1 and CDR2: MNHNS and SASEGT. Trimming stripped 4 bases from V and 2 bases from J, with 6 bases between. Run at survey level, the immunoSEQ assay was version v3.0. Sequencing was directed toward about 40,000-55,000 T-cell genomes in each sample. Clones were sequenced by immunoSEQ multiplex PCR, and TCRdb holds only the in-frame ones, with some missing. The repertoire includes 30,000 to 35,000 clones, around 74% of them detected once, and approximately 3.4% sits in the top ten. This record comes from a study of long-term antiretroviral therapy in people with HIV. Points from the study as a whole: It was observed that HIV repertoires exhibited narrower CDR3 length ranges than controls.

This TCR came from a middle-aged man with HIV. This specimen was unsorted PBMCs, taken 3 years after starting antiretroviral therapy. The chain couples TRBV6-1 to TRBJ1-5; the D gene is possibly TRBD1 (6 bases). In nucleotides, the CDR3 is TGTGCCAGCAGTGCAGGGGGCAATCAGCCCCAGCATTTT. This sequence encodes CASSAGGNQPQHF.